This T cell receptor (beta chain) was sequenced in a study of beta chain features in type 1 diabetes. Across the whole study: Cell yields, gender and age were comparable in patients and healthy donors.

Sequencing targeted expressed TCRB transcripts, as all isolated RNA had been reverse transcribed. Profiled with immunoSEQ multiplex PCR; TCRdb holds only in-frame clones, not every one. The table lists a few hundred thousand clones, around 15% of them singletons. Sequenced material: naive CD4+ T cells from blood. The TCR comes from a woman under 30 in good health.

CDR3 protein: CASTQLAGIITEQFF. The DNA for the CDR3 is TGTGCCAGCACCCAACTAGCGGGAATTATCACAGAGCAGTTCTTC. This rearrangement joins TRBV5-8 to TRBJ2-1; 10 bases fit TRBD2. V trimming: 6 bases; J trimming: 10 bases; junction bases outside the gene matches: 13. The CDR3 consists of 15 residues. Per the germline V gene, CDR1 is SGHTS and CDR2 is YDEGEE.